The 17 T cell receptor beta chains given below trace back to one sample, sequenced in a study of blood T cell repertoires in COVID-19 (TCRdb year 2020). Libraries were made using the immunoSEQ multiplex PCR assay. TCRdb obtained this table from immuneACCESS and retained in-frame rearrangements with V and J assigned. These tables miss some clones; where compared with another copy, unresolved V genes account for less than half of the shortfall, and the remainder is unexplained. For this sample there are more than 200,000 clones; around 87% appear just once. The ten largest clones take up approximately 7.3% of the sample. Sequencing used PBMCs or T cells enriched from blood (not recorded which). The receptor source for this set is a man aged 25-45 years in a cohort exposed to, infected with or recovered from COVID-19 (not recorded which).

The chain recombines TRBV7-6 with TRBJ2-7; D uncertain. Germline CDR1 SGHVS, CDR2 FNYEAQ. V was trimmed by 5 bases and J by 2 bases, leaving 7 bases between them. This CDR3 has 12 amino acids. The CDR3: CASSLNPYEQYF. The CDR3 bases are TGTGCCAGCAGCCTAAACCCCTACGAGCAGTACTTC.

The V gene is TRBV4-2, the J gene TRBJ1-2; the D gene is possibly TRBD1 (6 bases). Trimming shortened V by 4 bases and J by 3 bases, and 15 bases separated the two germline ends. Germline V gene lookup returns CDR1 LGHNA and CDR2 YNFKEQ. This CDR3 region has 15 residues. CDR3 residues: CASSPGQSADYGYTF. CDR3 nucleotide sequence: TGTGCCAGCAGCCCTGGACAGTCTGCGGACTATGGCTACACCTTC.

J is TRBJ1-1 and V is TRBV5-4; 7 bases are shared with TRBD1. CDR3 size: 14 residues. Germline CDR1 SGHNT, CDR2 YYREEE (reference sequence). Trimming cost V 3 bases and J 4 bases; bases outside gene matches: 6. This CDR3 reads CASSSARGVTEAFF. CDR3 coding DNA: TGTGCCAGCAGCTCGGCCAGGGGGGTCACTGAAGCTTTCTTT. Filled out from reference TRBV5-4 and TRBJ1-1, the complete variable domain reads ETGVTQSPTHLIKTRGQQVTLRCSSQSGHNTVSWYQQALGQGPQFIFQYYREEENGRGNFPPRFSGLQFPNYSSELNVNALELDDSALYLCASSSARGVTEAFFGQGTRLTVV.

The chain combines TRBV6-2 or TRBV6-3 with TRBJ1-4; D call uncertain. The V gene's germline CDR1 is MNHEY and CDR2 SVGEGT. This CDR3 has 12 residues. The germline V and J ends were trimmed by 4 bases and 8 bases, with 8 bases remaining between them. The CDR3 bases are TGTGCCAGCAGTTTGAGTACCGAAAAACTGTTTTTT. As protein: CASSLSTEKLFF.

This clone came up a few times. The gene calls are TRBV28 and TRBJ2-7, with a weak D call TRBD2 (6 bases). With 6 bases removed from V and 1 base from J, the gap between germline ends came to 16 bases. This CDR3 contains 15 residues. Germline V gene sequence: CDR1 MDHEN, CDR2 SYDVKM. The CDR3 spells CASSLSGLKSYEQYF. The CDR3 DNA follows: TGTGCCAGCAGCCTGAGCGGGCTAAAATCCTACGAGCAGTACTTC.

The chain has TRBV2 and TRBJ2-2, with D uncertain. The length of the CDR3 is 16 residues. Germline lookup yields CDR1 SNHLY and CDR2 FYNNEI. V was trimmed by 6 bases and J by 6 bases, leaving 20 bases between them. The CDR3 nucleotides are TGTGCCAGCAGAGTCGAAATACTAATGTCCTCCGGGGAGCTGTTTTTT. As protein: CASRVEILMSSGELFF.

The rearrangement joins TRBV27 to TRBJ2-1, with a weak D call TRBD2 (6 bases). The CDR3 covers 16 residues. V shed 8 bases and J shed 6 bases, with 23 bases lying between them. Germline V CDR1 and CDR2: MNHEY, SMNVEV (reference sequence). CDR3 nucleotides: TGTGCCAGCCGTACTGGAAGGAGGGAAGTGGGCAATGAGCAGTTCTTC. Protein sequence: CASRTGRREVGNEQFF.

In this sample, this clone turned up once. The V and J genes are TRBV7-2 and TRBJ2-7, with TRBD1 as a possible D gene (6 bases). There are 13 residues in the CDR3. Germline CDR1 is SGHTA and CDR2 is FQGNSA. V lost 1 base to trimming and J lost 7 bases, with 11 bases between them. The CDR3 loop reads CASSLEGDREQYF. The CDR3 bases are TGTGCCAGCAGCTTAGAGGGGGACCGGGAGCAGTACTTC.

The chain has TRBV6-2 or TRBV6-3 and TRBJ2-7; D perhaps matches TRBD2 (5 bases). V was trimmed by 4 bases and J by 0 bases, leaving 10 bases between them. This CDR3 has 14 residues. The V gene's germline CDR1 is MNHEY and CDR2 SVGEGT. CDR3 loop: CASSWVGSSYEQYF. CDR3 in DNA: TGTGCCAGCAGTTGGGTAGGGAGCTCCTACGAGCAGTACTTC.

The J gene is TRBJ1-6, the V gene TRBV11-2; TRBD1 might be the D (6 bases). From germline, CDR1 is SGHAT and CDR2 FQNNGV. The CDR3 spans 14 residues. Trimming stripped 5 bases from V and 5 bases from J, with 10 bases between. CDR3 nucleotides: TGTGCCAGCAGCCACGGACAGCATAATTCACCCCTCCACTTT. Amino acid sequence: CASSHGQHNSPLHF.

The chain links TRBV28 to TRBJ1-6; D gene unclear. This CDR3 is 13 amino acids long. Germline CDR1 is MDHEN and CDR2 is SYDVKM. V was trimmed by 4 bases and J by 5 bases, leaving 6 bases between them. Here the CDR3 DNA reads TGTGCCAGCAGTTGGCAGAATAATTCACCCCTCCACTTT. It is translated as CASSWQNNSPLHF.

J is TRBJ2-1 and V is TRBV9; 8 bases are a match to TRBD2. Trimming cost V 2 bases and J 1 base; bases outside gene matches: 14. This CDR3 has 19 residues. Germline values: CDR1 SGDLS, CDR2 YYNGEE. CDR3 sequence: CASSVLAGTRGGSYNEQFF. The CDR3 nucleotides are TGTGCCAGCAGCGTTTTGGCGGGGACTAGGGGGGGATCCTACAATGAGCAGTTCTTC.

V and J are TRBV2 and TRBJ2-7; TRBD1 matches 12 bases. This CDR3 is 16 amino acids long. J lost 6 bases, V lost 4 bases, and 10 bases had no gene match. Germline CDR1 SNHLY, CDR2 FYNNEI. The CDR3 sequence: CASSAQPGTGGFEQYF. The CDR3 DNA follows: TGTGCCAGCAGTGCACAACCCGGGACAGGGGGCTTCGAGCAGTACTTC.

The rearrangement uses TRBV6-6 and TRBJ2-7, with 9 nucleotides matching TRBD1. Germline CDR1 is MNHNY and CDR2 is SVGAGI (reference sequence). The CDR3 loop spans 14 amino acids. With V trimmed by 4 bases and J by 5 bases, 6 bases remained unmatched. The CDR3 DNA reads TGTGCCAGCAGTTTCCGGGACAGGGAAGACGAGCAGTACTTC. It codes for CASSFRDREDEQYF.

This sequence joins TRBV7-8 and TRBJ2-7, with 7 nucleotides matching TRBD2. The V and J ends lost 1 base and 6 bases, in that order; junction bases with no gene match: 9. This CDR3 comprises 15 residues. Germline CDR1 and CDR2: SGHVS and FQNEAQ. The CDR3 sequence is CASSLGSAGAGEQYF. CDR3 DNA: TGTGCCAGCAGCTTAGGGTCCGCGGGAGCGGGCGAGCAGTACTTC.

The sample holds a few counts of this clone. The chain carries TRBV5-1 and TRBJ2-7; D gene unclear. CDR3 length: 16 amino acids. V gave up 0 bases and J gave up 7 bases, with 20 bases separating them. The germline gives CDR1 SGHRS, CDR2 YFSETQ. This CDR3 is CASSLEVGRSTEEQYF. DNA for the CDR3: TGCGCCAGCAGCTTGGAAGTCGGTCGCTCTACGGAGGAGCAGTACTTC.

The chain recombines TRBV28 with TRBJ2-6, with D maybe TRBD1 (5 bases). The V and J ends lost 5 bases and 2 bases respectively, with 25 bases between them. The CDR3 has 20 amino acids. Germline CDR1 and CDR2: MDHEN and SYDVKM. CDR3 nucleotide sequence: TGTGCCAGCAGTCAACCTTATCACGGACAAGAAAGGGCTGGGGCCAACGTCCTGACTTTC. It yields the protein CASSQPYHGQERAGANVLTF.